The present T cell receptor (beta chain) was sequenced within a study of cytomegalovirus exposure and HLA in healthy donors. The germline gives CDR1 MNHNY, CDR2 SVGAGI (reference sequence). Between the trimmed V and J ends, which lost 7 bases and 7 bases, there was a span of 13 bases. The CDR3 covers 12 residues. The PCR was carried out with 60 Vbeta primers and 13 Jbeta primers. This table comes from immunoSEQ multiplex PCR, and its TCRdb copy is limited to in-frame clones, with some not included. The top ten hold roughly 3.1% of the sample, which has 95,000 to 150,000 clones, about three quarters seen once.

The TCR comes from a man aged 25-45 years in good health and CMV-seronegative. The chain uses TRBV6-6 and TRBJ1-2; D gene uncertain. Sequenced input: PBMCs. CDR3 residues: CASTLRGSGYTF. The CDR3 region has the DNA TGTGCCAGCACCTTACGGGGAAGTGGCTACACCTTC.